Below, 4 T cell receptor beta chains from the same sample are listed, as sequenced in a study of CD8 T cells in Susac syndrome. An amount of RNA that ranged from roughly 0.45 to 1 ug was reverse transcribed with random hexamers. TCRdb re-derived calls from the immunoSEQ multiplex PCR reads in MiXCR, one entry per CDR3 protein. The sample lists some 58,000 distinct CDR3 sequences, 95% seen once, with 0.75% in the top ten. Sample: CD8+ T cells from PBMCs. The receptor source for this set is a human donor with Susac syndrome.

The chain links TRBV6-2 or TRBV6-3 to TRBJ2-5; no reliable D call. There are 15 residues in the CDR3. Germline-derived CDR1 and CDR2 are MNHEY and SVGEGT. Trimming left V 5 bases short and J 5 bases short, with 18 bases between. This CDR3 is CASSSEWFHQETQYF. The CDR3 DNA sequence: TGTGCCAGCAGTAGTGAGTGGTTCCATCAGGAGACCCAGTACTTC.

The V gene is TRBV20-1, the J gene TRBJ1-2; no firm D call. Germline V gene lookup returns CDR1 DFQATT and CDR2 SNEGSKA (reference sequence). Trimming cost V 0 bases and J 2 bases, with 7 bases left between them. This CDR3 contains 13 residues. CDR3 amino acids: CSARELGNYGYTF. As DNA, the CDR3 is TGCAGTGCTAGAGAACTGGGGAACTATGGCTACACCTTC.

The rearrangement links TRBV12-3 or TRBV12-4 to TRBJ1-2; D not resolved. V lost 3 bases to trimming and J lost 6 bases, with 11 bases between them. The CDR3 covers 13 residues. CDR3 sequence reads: CASSLTVGNGYTF. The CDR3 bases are TGTGCCAGCAGTTTGACCGTCGGGAATGGCTACACCTTC.

The CDR3 DNA is TGCGCCAGCAGCCAGAGTAGCACAGATACGCAGTATTTT. It codes for CASSQSSTDTQYF. The chain links TRBV4-1 to TRBJ2-3, with no clear D. The CDR3 totals 13 residues. Germline assignment: CDR1 MGHRA and CDR2 YSYEKL. The V and J ends lost 3 bases and 0 bases respectively, with 4 bases between them.